The present entry profiles one T cell receptor (beta chain) with its context. Assay used: immunoSEQ multiplex PCR; TCRdb lists only in-frame clones, some missing. Seen here are about 100,000 clones, 70% to 90% observed once, and the top ten hold 5% to 6.5%. The data stem from a study of blood T cell repertoires in COVID-19. Study as a whole: The cDNA or gDNA used as material had been derived from T cells, B-cell-depleted T cells, or PBMCs.

CDR3 length: 13 amino acids. The germline V and J ends were trimmed by 6 bases and 9 bases, with 12 bases remaining between them. Looked up from germline, CDR1 is KGHSH and CDR2 is LQKENI. The rearrangement uses TRBV18 and TRBJ1-6; no clear D. The origin of this receptor is a human donor in a cohort sampled during active COVID-19. The sample taken for sequencing was peripheral blood. The CDR3 reads CASSPGYSSPLHF. Here the CDR3 DNA reads TGTGCCAGCTCTCCTGGCTACAGTTCACCCCTCCACTTT.